This record looks at one T cell receptor (beta chain) sequence and its context. The data derive from a study of long-term antiretroviral therapy in people with HIV. An immunoSEQ assay, version v3.0, was performed at survey level. Repertoires were generated with immunoSEQ multiplex PCR, while TCRdb's copy carries only in-frame clones and drops some. The sample includes around 16,000 clones, approximately 84% of them seen just once. Germline V gene lookup returns CDR1 SGHRS and CDR2 YFSETQ. V dropped 4 bases and J dropped 0; count of bases not matched to a gene: 10. The CDR3 has 19 residues. The specimen comprised unsorted PBMCs, sampled 0.5 years after starting antiretroviral therapy. This chain connects TRBV5-1 to TRBJ2-3, with TRBD2 matching 14 bases. The origin of this receptor is a woman in her thirties or forties with HIV. The CDR3 region has the DNA TGCGCCAGCAGCCATATCGGGACTAGCGGGAGTTTTAGCACAGATACGCAGTATTTT. Translating gives CASSHIGTSGSFSTDTQYF.